This T cell receptor (beta chain) was found in a study of vaccination effects on CD4 cells after COVID-19 (dated by TCRdb to 2022 to 2024). A note on the overall study: Participants received two doses of either the BNT162b2 or the mRNA-1273 mRNA SARS-CoV-2 vaccine. Pre-vaccine samples were collected from a couple of convalescent patients 16 days and one week before the first dose, corresponding to 142 and 148 days after COVID-19 diagnosis. SARS-CoV-2 spike-specific CD4+ TCR repertoires were compared before and after mRNA vaccination in COVID-19 convalescent patients and in infection-naive vaccine recipients. Altogether, roughly 10 COVID-19 convalescent patients and a few SARS-CoV-2-naive healthy vaccine recipients made up the full study. In the study, cultures from other donors were sequenced using the Oncomine TCR Beta short-read assay on an Illumina iSeq 100. The paper's findings and limits, for the study overall: In convalescent patients, the post-vaccine spike-reactive repertoire consisted mainly of new vaccine-induced clones, largely distinct from infection-induced clones. Only a small number of convalescent patients were included, and no early post-infection timepoints were available, which limited the study. Both infection-induced and vaccine-induced clones contracted markedly at late post-vaccination timepoints, which is consistent with waning T cell responses.

The CDR3 spans 14 residues, from the cysteine through the phenylalanine. CDR3 DNA is the only sequence kept; it has 42 bases, read in frame from the first base. CDR1 and CDR2, looked up from the germline V gene (reference sequence), are LNHDA and SQIVND. To identify antigen-specific CD4+ T cell clonotypes by their expansion, the ViraFEST assay first stimulated PBMC with viral peptide pools and then applied TCR sequencing. After around 11 days of culture, CD4+ T cells were isolated with the EasySep CD4+ T cell isolation kit. Convalescent patients had PCR-confirmed SARS-CoV-2 infection between March and December 2020, before Alpha, Beta and Delta variants emerged in the United States. Each well held two million PBMC cultured in IMDM containing approximately 5% human AB serum, approximately 10 IU/ml IL-2 and gentamicin, along with around 11 ug/ml peptides. Half of the culture medium was replaced with fresh IL-2-containing medium on days 3 and 7. Unless otherwise noted, each peptide stimulation condition was cultured in triplicate wells. PBMC were separated from whole blood using Ficoll-Paque Plus gradient centrifugation and were then either cryopreserved at -140C or used fresh. Overlapping peptide pools spanned the spike proteins of SARS-CoV-2 and the common cold coronaviruses HCoV-NL63, HCoV-OC43 and HCoV-229E. The QIAamp micro DNA kit was used to extract genomic DNA from the cultured CD4+ T cells.

As to this clone: Its antigen specificity is not known. A junction end diverges from the germline sequence, so it may reflect a read error.

The receptor library was made with the immunoSEQ multiplex PCR assay. DNA from the cultured, isolated CD4+ T cells was subjected to TCR beta CDR3 sequencing. In the source study's methods: The analysis removed non-productive TCR sequences, trimmed reads to the CDR3 region, and retained only CDR3s that were 7 or more amino acids long. The MANAFEST web app was used to pick out antigen-specific clonotypes by comparing their expansion in peptide wells with that in reference cultures. For clones to be considered positive, expansion at FDR<0.05 versus reference and all other wells, an odds ratio above 5, and a frequency above 0.1% in two replicate wells were required. Clonotypes significantly expanded in SARS-CoV-2 spike wells and in at least one common cold coronavirus spike condition were defined as cross-reactive. Levenshtein distance calculated with the stringdist R package was used to assess CDR3 similarity, and unrooted trees were constructed with ape in R 3.6.1. TCRdb took this table from immuneACCESS and kept in-frame rearrangements with V and J called. Such tables lack part of the clones; where checked against another copy, unresolved V genes explain under half of the gap, and the rest is unexplained. D and trimming come from the DNA, and the V and J calls and clone size come from that table. Here the sample has about 27,000 clones; around 78% occur a single time. Jointly, the top ten make up roughly a sixth of the sample.

In this chain, TRBV19 is recombined with TRBJ2-5; a confident D gene designation cannot be given. The TCR comes from a human donor who had a prior SARS-CoV-2 infection. The sequences come from CD4+ T cells from PBMCs cultured with HCoV-NL63 spike peptides, collected before COVID-19 vaccination. Read against the paper, the sample's cell subset or site label means: HCoV-NL63 spike overlapping peptide pool stimulation. CDR3 region: CASSAAGPQQTQYF. The nucleotides are TGTGCCAGTAGTGCGGCAGGTCCCCAACAGACCCAGTACTTC.